This T cell receptor (beta chain) was captured by sequencing in a study of T cell repertoires in cytomegalovirus infection. Turning to the study itself: CMV infection and matching HLA type were both indicated by public TCR beta signatures. Findings of the study overall: Ex vivo responses were dominated by HLA-C-restricted CMV-specific TCR beta clonotypes.

With regard to this clonotype: As yet, its antigen is unknown.

The V end was cut by 3 bases, the J end by 11 bases, with 17 bases between. This CDR3 region has 13 residues. Per germline, CDR1 SGHDT and CDR2 YYEEEE. Using its own MiXCR run on the reads, TCRdb lists one record per CDR3 protein. The top ten clones hold roughly half of a sample with some 150,000 distinct CDR3 sequences, more than 25% of them seen once. This chain joins TRBV5-6 and TRBJ1-1, with a tentative D call TRBD1 (6 bases). The clonotype comes from a human donor in good health (CMV status not recorded). Some clones in this sample may be carry-over from other donors' samples. The material sequenced was CD8+ T cells from cultured PBMCs, taken from culture after CMV antigen stimulation. Written as DNA, the CDR3 is TGTGCCAGCAGCTCCGGACCGGGGGACATTGCTTTCTTT. This translates into CASSSGPGDIAFF.